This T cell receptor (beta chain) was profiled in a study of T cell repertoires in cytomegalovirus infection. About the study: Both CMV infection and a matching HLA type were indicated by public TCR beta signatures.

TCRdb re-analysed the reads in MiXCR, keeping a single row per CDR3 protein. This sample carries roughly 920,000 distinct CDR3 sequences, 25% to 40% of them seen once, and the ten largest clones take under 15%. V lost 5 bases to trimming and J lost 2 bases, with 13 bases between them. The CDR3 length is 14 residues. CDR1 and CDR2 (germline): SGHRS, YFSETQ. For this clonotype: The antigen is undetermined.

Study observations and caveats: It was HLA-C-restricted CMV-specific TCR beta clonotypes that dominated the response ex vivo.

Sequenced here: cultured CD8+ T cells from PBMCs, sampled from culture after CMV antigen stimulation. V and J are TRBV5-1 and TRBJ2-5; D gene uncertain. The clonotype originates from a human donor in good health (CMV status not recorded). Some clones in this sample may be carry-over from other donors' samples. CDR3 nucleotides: TGCGCCAGCAGGAGGCCGGAGCATCAAGAGACCCAGTACTTC. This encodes CASRRPEHQETQYF.